Below are 21 T cell receptor beta chains sequenced from a single sample in a study of cytomegalovirus exposure and HLA in healthy donors. PCR was performed using 60 Vbeta and 13 Jbeta primers. The method was immunoSEQ multiplex PCR; TCRdb's version includes in-frame clones alone and lacks a portion of them. The data hold some 150,000 clones, with less than 85% observed a single time. The sample taken for sequencing was PBMCs. The receptors here all came from a woman between 45 and 65 years old in good health and CMV-seropositive.

The chain carries TRBV14 and TRBJ2-1; D perhaps matches TRBD1 (6 bases). V was cut by 6 bases and J by 2 bases, with 11 bases left in between. The CDR3 spans 14 residues. Germline CDR1 and CDR2: SGHDN and FVKESK. The CDR3 spells CASSKGGPYNEQFF. The CDR3 nucleotides are TGTGCCAGCAGTAAAGGGGGTCCCTACAATGAGCAGTTCTTC.

This clone has only one observation. The rearrangement links TRBV6-1 to TRBJ1-5; no reliable D call. The CDR3 has 13 amino acids. Germline V lookup: CDR1 MNHNS, CDR2 SASEGT. The V gene lost 10 bases and the J gene lost 3 bases, with 13 bases spanning the gap. The CDR3 region is CATSRLNNQPQHF. CDR3 coding DNA: TGTGCCACCAGCAGGCTAAACAATCAGCCCCAGCATTTT.

The chain employs TRBV9 and TRBJ2-7, with 8 bases lining up with TRBD1. The V gene's germline CDR1 is SGDLS and CDR2 YYNGEE. The CDR3 covers 15 residues. V lost 4 bases to trimming and J lost 3 bases; unmatched junction nucleotides: 9. The CDR3, as DNA: TGTGCCAGCAGCCCCGCGGGACAGGCCAGCTACGAGCAGTACTTC. Encoded protein: CASSPAGQASYEQYF.

The chain joins TRBV7-9 to TRBJ1-4; no clear D gene. The CDR3 loop spans 15 amino acids. CDR1 is SEHNR, CDR2 FQNEAQ, per germline (reference sequence). Trimming stripped 7 bases from V and 7 bases from J, with 19 bases between. DNA of the CDR3: TGTGCCAGCAACCCTGATGGTGGGCCAGGTGAAAAACTGTTTTTT. It specifies CASNPDGGPGEKLFF.

The chain couples TRBV7-6 to TRBJ2-5; perhaps TRBD2 as D (5 bases). This CDR3 is built from 13 residues. Germline CDR1 SGHVS, CDR2 FNYEAQ. Trimming shortened V by 5 bases and J by 5 bases, and 12 bases separated the two germline ends. The CDR3 sequence is CASSPWELETQYF. The CDR3 nucleotides are TGTGCCAGCAGCCCGTGGGAGCTGGAGACCCAGTACTTC.

The chain is built from TRBV7-9 and TRBJ2-5, with 8 bases that match TRBD1. Matching the DNA end better, TRBJ2-7 makes the J call doubtful. The CDR3 covers 12 residues. From germline, CDR1 is SEHNR and CDR2 FQNEAQ (reference sequence). The CDR3 DNA is TGTGCCAGCAGCGCGGGACAGGACGAGCAGTACTTC. Amino acid sequence: CASSAGQDEQYF.

J is TRBJ2-7 and V is TRBV18, with TRBD1 matching 8 bases. Germline CDR1 KGHSH, CDR2 LQKENI. The CDR3 totals 15 residues. Germline trimming cut 2 bases from V and 5 bases from J; bases unmatched to any gene: 8. CDR3 residues: CASSPETGARHEQYF. The CDR3 DNA is TGTGCCAGCTCACCAGAGACAGGGGCGCGCCACGAGCAGTACTTC.

This chain uses TRBV13 with TRBJ1-2; D might be TRBD1 (6 bases). V lost 5 bases, J lost 7 bases, and 20 bases lay in between. CDR1 is PRHDT, CDR2 FYEKMQ, per germline (reference sequence). The CDR3 loop spans 15 amino acids. In DNA, the CDR3 is TGTGCCAGCAGCCCCCGAGGGGACATATCATCTGGCTACACCTTC. It specifies CASSPRGDISSGYTF.

This clone occurred a few times. The rearrangement links TRBV10-3 to TRBJ1-5; TRBD1 matches at 8 bases. Germline V CDR1 and CDR2: ENHRY, SYGVKD. Losses at the gene ends were 10 bases for V and 2 bases for J; bases not matched to a gene: 10. The CDR3 extends over 15 amino acids. CDR3 sequence (DNA): TGTGCCACGACAGGGGAGGGGGACGGCAATCAGCCCCAGCATTTT. Amino acid sequence: CATTGEGDGNQPQHF.

V usage is TRBV5-1 and J usage is TRBJ1-2, with 9 bases lining up with TRBD1. Germline lookup yields CDR1 SGHRS and CDR2 YFSETQ. The CDR3 has 15 residues. Trimming removed 3 bases from V and 0 bases from J; junction bases left unmatched: 3. The CDR3 DNA is TGCGCCAGCAGCTCACGACAGGGGGCTAACTATGGCTACACCTTC. Translation: CASSSRQGANYGYTF.

This sequence joins TRBV30 and TRBJ2-2; tentative D call: TRBD1 (6 bases). V shed 3 bases and J shed 6 bases, with 11 bases lying between them. Germline CDR1 and CDR2: GTSNPN and SVGIG (reference sequence). CDR3 length equals 13 residues. CDR3 in DNA: TGTGCCTGGAGCACCACAGGGTCCGGGGAGCTGTTTTTT. This gives the protein CAWSTTGSGELFF.

The chain uses TRBV29-1 and TRBJ2-7; 7 positions match TRBD1. This CDR3 comprises 12 residues. V was clipped by 4 bases and J by 7 bases; unmatched bases: 7. CDR1 is SQVTM and CDR2 is ANQGSEA in the germline V gene. DNA of the CDR3: TGCAGCGTTGGGGACAGTATACGTGAGCAGTACTTC. Translated: CSVGDSIREQYF.

The gene calls are TRBV6-1 and TRBJ1-1; 7 bases are shared with TRBD1. Germline trimming cut 6 bases from V and 5 bases from J; bases unmatched to any gene: 6. The CDR3 runs to 13 residues. Germline values: CDR1 MNHNS, CDR2 SASEGT. The CDR3 DNA is TGTGCCAGCAGGGCGACAGGGACTACTGAAGCTTTCTTT. This gives the protein CASRATGTTEAFF.

This clone was counted a few times. The chain joins TRBV6-5 to TRBJ1-2; D might be TRBD1 (5 bases). Deletions cut 2 bases from V and 3 bases from J, with 13 bases between. The germline CDR1 and CDR2 sequences are MNHEY and SVGAGI. The CDR3 is made up of 15 amino acids. The DNA of the CDR3 is TGTGCCAGCAGTTACCTTCCGGCGGGGGACTATGGCTACACCTTC. Its translation: CASSYLPAGDYGYTF.

This clone was detected a few times. In nucleotides, the CDR3 is TGTGCCAGCAGTCCCTCACAGGGGTCGAGGTATGGCTACACCTTC. As protein: CASSPSQGSRYGYTF. The V gene is TRBV27, the J gene TRBJ1-2; 7 nucleotides align to TRBD1. The CDR3 is made up of 15 amino acids. Trimming cost V 5 bases and J 5 bases; bases outside gene matches: 11. Per the germline V gene, CDR1 is MNHEY and CDR2 is SMNVEV (reference sequence).

V gene TRBV27 combines with J gene TRBJ1-6, with 7 nucleotides matching TRBD1. The V segment lost 2 bases and the J segment 0 bases; nucleotides outside the gene matches: 4. The CDR3 runs to 17 residues. In germline, CDR1 is MNHEY, CDR2 SMNVEV (reference sequence). The CDR3 protein is CASSLKQGSSYNSPLHF. CDR3 coding DNA: TGTGCCAGCAGTTTAAAACAGGGGAGCTCCTATAATTCACCCCTCCACTTT.

The rearrangement joins TRBV29-1 to TRBJ1-3; D perhaps matches TRBD1 (5 bases). Germline CDR1 reads SQVTM; CDR2 reads ANQGSEA. The length of the CDR3 is 16 residues. Trimming cost V 0 bases and J 0 bases, with 12 bases left between them. CDR3 bases: TGCAGCGTTGAAGAGGAGGGGAACCGCTCTGGAAACACCATATATTTT. Protein: CSVEEEGNRSGNTIYF.

This chain connects TRBV27 to TRBJ1-1; TRBD1 is a possible D gene (5 bases). Germline CDR1 reads MNHEY; CDR2 reads SMNVEV (reference sequence). There are 15 residues in the CDR3. V was cut by 5 bases and J by 0 bases, with 13 bases left in between. The CDR3 loop reads CASSLHPTVNTEAFF. CDR3 DNA: TGTGCCAGCAGTCTTCACCCGACAGTGAACACTGAAGCTTTCTTT.

As concerns this clone: Other DNA sequences of this sample code for an identical CDR3. The V gene is TRBV7-2, the J gene TRBJ2-5; TRBD2 matches at 14 bases. Per germline, CDR1 SGHTA and CDR2 FQGNSA. The CDR3 is 16 amino acids. V trimming: 5 bases; J trimming: 5 bases; junction bases outside the gene matches: 7. CDR3 region: CASSTTSGGATETQYF. The CDR3 DNA follows: TGTGCCAGCAGCACGACTAGCGGGGGGGCGACGGAGACCCAGTACTTC.

CDR3 region: CASSKTGGYGYTF. The CDR3 DNA sequence: TGTGCCAGCAGCAAAACAGGGGGTTATGGCTACACCTTC. This sequence joins TRBV11-2 and TRBJ1-2, with TRBD1 identical over 8 bases. Looked up from germline, CDR1 is SGHAT and CDR2 is FQNNGV. The CDR3 has 13 amino acids. The J segment lost 5 bases and the V segment lost 5 bases, leaving 4 bases of the junction unmatched.

This clone was counted only a few times. The chain carries TRBV5-8 and TRBJ2-2, with unresolved D. Trimming shortened V by 0 bases and J by 5 bases, and 14 bases separated the two germline ends. The CDR3 length is 16 residues. CDR1 and CDR2 from the germline V gene are SGHTS and YDEGEE. This CDR3 is CASSLVSLQLTGELFF. In DNA form, the CDR3 reads TGTGCCAGCAGCTTGGTCTCTCTCCAGTTAACCGGGGAGCTGTTTTTT.